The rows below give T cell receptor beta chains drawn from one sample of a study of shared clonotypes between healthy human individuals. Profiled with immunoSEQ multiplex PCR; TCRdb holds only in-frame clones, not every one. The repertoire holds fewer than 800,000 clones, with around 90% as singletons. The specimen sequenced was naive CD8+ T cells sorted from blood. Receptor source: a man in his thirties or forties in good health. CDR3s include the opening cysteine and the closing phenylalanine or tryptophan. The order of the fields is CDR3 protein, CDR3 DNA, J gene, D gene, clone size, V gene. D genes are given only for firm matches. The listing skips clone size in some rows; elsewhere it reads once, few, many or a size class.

CDR3 protein: CASSGHAAYNEQFF; CDR3 DNA: TGTGCCAGCAGCGGACACGCAGCCTACAATGAGCAGTTCTTC; J gene: TRBJ2-1; D gene: .; clone size: .; V gene: TRBV21-1
CDR3 protein: CASHRGLRENTIYF; CDR3 DNA: TGTGCCAGCCACAGGGGCCTCCGTGAAAACACCATATATTTT; J gene: TRBJ1-3; D gene: TRBD1; clone size: .; V gene: TRBV27
CDR3 protein: CASSLHRPNEKLFF; CDR3 DNA: TGTGCCAGCAGTTTACATCGACCTAATGAAAAACTGTTTTTT; J gene: TRBJ1-4; D gene: .; clone size: .; V gene: TRBV27
CDR3 protein: CASSFSLSTEAFF; CDR3 DNA: TGTGCCAGCAGCTTTTCCCTAAGCACTGAAGCTTTCTTT; J gene: TRBJ1-1; D gene: .; clone size: .; V gene: TRBV7-8
CDR3 protein: CASSVRSANTGELFF; CDR3 DNA: TGTGCCAGCAGCGTACGGTCCGCGAACACCGGGGAGCTGTTTTTT; J gene: TRBJ2-2; D gene: .; clone size: once; V gene: TRBV9
CDR3 protein: CASSHLRPIQETQYF; CDR3 DNA: TGCGCCAGCAGTCATTTAAGGCCAATCCAAGAGACCCAGTACTTC; J gene: TRBJ2-5; D gene: .; clone size: .; V gene: TRBV23-1
CDR3 protein: CAWSGGYGYNEQFF; CDR3 DNA: TGTGCCTGGAGTGGGGGGTACGGCTACAATGAGCAGTTCTTC; J gene: TRBJ2-1; D gene: .; clone size: .; V gene: TRBV30
CDR3 protein: CAISDRSSISNTIYF; CDR3 DNA: TGTGCCATCAGTGACAGGTCCTCGATTTCGAACACCATATATTTT; J gene: TRBJ1-3; D gene: .; clone size: .; V gene: TRBV10-3
CDR3 protein: CASEIRQPYSNQPQHF; CDR3 DNA: TGTGCCAGCGAGATCAGGCAGCCTTATAGCAATCAGCCCCAGCATTTT; J gene: TRBJ1-5; D gene: .; clone size: .; V gene: TRBV28
CDR3 protein: CASSYRRGLREKLFF; CDR3 DNA: TGTGCCAGCAGTTACCGAAGGGGGTTGCGGGAAAAACTGTTTTTT; J gene: TRBJ1-4; D gene: .; clone size: .; V gene: TRBV27
CDR3 protein: CASSTGTGSSYEQYF; CDR3 DNA: TGTGCCAGCAGTACCGGGACAGGGAGCTCCTACGAGCAGTACTTC; J gene: TRBJ2-7; D gene: TRBD1; clone size: .; V gene: TRBV2
CDR3 protein: CASSVSGTPRGQYF; CDR3 DNA: TGTGCCAGCAGCGTATCCGGGACACCACGCGGGCAGTACTTC; J gene: TRBJ2-7; D gene: .; clone size: once; V gene: TRBV7-6
CDR3 protein: CASSQRTGEAFF; CDR3 DNA: TGTGCCAGCAGTCAACGGACAGGTGAAGCTTTCTTT; J gene: TRBJ1-1; D gene: TRBD1; clone size: once; V gene: TRBV6-5
CDR3 protein: CASTILGNGTNEKLFF; CDR3 DNA: TGCGCCAGCACCATCCTAGGGAACGGTACTAATGAAAAACTGTTTTTT; J gene: TRBJ1-4; D gene: .; clone size: .; V gene: TRBV4-3
CDR3 protein: CASSDWGQGGNYEQYF; CDR3 DNA: TGTGCCAGCAGTGATTGGGGACAGGGGGGAAACTACGAGCAGTACTTC; J gene: TRBJ2-7; D gene: TRBD1; clone size: .; V gene: TRBV25-1
CDR3 protein: CASSLRGQGYNEQFF; CDR3 DNA: TGTGCCAGCAGCTTGAGGGGACAGGGCTACAATGAGCAGTTCTTC; J gene: TRBJ2-1; D gene: TRBD1; clone size: .; V gene: TRBV5-6
CDR3 protein: CASSSHPDSGNRLYADTQYF; CDR3 DNA: TGCGCCAGCAGCTCCCACCCGGACAGCGGGAATCGATTGTATGCAGATACGCAGTATTTT; J gene: TRBJ2-3; D gene: .; clone size: .; V gene: TRBV4-1
CDR3 protein: CASSEAGYEQYF; CDR3 DNA: TGCGCCAGCAGTGAAGCAGGCTACGAGCAGTACTTC; J gene: TRBJ2-7; D gene: .; clone size: .; V gene: TRBV10-2
CDR3 protein: CASSIGAGTSGNSYNEQFF; CDR3 DNA: TGTGCCAGTAGTATAGGAGCCGGGACTAGCGGGAATAGCTACAATGAGCAGTTCTTC; J gene: TRBJ2-1; D gene: TRBD2; clone size: .; V gene: TRBV19
CDR3 protein: CASSLMTGGEQPQHF; CDR3 DNA: TGTGCCAGCAGTTTGATGACAGGGGGCGAGCAGCCCCAGCATTTT; J gene: TRBJ1-5; D gene: TRBD1; clone size: few; V gene: TRBV27
CDR3 protein: CASSFPDRADGYTF; CDR3 DNA: TGTGCCAGCAGCTTCCCTGACAGGGCTGATGGCTACACCTTC; J gene: TRBJ1-2; D gene: TRBD1; clone size: .; V gene: TRBV7-2
CDR3 protein: CASSLGPSGDEQYF; CDR3 DNA: TGTGCCAGCAGCTTAGGTCCTAGCGGTGACGAGCAGTACTTC; J gene: TRBJ2-7; D gene: TRBD2; clone size: .; V gene: TRBV7-9
CDR3 protein: CASSLWPARGTDTQYF; CDR3 DNA: TGTGCCAGCAGTTTATGGCCAGCGCGGGGGACAGATACGCAGTATTTT; J gene: TRBJ2-3; D gene: TRBD2; clone size: once; V gene: TRBV28